Sequencing of this T cell receptor beta chain was carried out in a study of shared clonotypes between healthy human individuals. A deep-level run was used for the assay. Assay: immunoSEQ multiplex PCR; the TCRdb copy retains only in-frame clones and omits some. The repertoire holds more than 2 million clones, with about 95% as singletons. Regarding this clone: One junction end disagrees with the germline gene, perhaps due to a read error.

Naive CD8 isolation took CD45RO-negative cells positively selected for CCR7 and excluded terminally differentiated effector memory CD45RA+ cells. Each donor was a Caucasian adult residing in Nashville, Tennessee. The CDR3 is 13 residues long. The germline V gene has CDR1 SSHAT and CDR2 FNYEAQ (reference sequence). The sequence was obtained from a man aged 18 to 30 in good health. Sequences were obtained from naive CD8+ T cells sorted from blood. The J gene is TRBJ1-1, the V gene TRBV7-7; D remains unclear. DNA of the CDR3: TGTGCTAGCAGCTTAGCGGCGGGGACTGAAGCTTTCTTT. It yields the protein CASSLAAGTEAFF.